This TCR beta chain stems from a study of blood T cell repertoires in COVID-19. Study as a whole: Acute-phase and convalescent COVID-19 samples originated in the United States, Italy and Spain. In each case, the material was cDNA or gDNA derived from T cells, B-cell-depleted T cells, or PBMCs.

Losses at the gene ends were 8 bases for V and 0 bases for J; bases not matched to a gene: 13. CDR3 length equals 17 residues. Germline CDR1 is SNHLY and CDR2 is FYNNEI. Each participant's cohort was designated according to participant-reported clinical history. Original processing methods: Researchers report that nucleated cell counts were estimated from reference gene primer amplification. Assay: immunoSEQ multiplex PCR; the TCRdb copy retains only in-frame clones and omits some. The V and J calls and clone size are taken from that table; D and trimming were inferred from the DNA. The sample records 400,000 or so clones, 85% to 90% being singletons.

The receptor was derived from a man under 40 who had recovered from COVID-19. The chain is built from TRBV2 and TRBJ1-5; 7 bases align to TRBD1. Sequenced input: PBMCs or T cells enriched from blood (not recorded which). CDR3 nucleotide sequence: TGTGCCAGCTTGCAGGGGGATAGGTCTATTAGCAATCAGCCCCAGCATTTT. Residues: CASLQGDRSISNQPQHF.